Included here is one T cell receptor (beta chain) sequence, with context. Its specificity is unknown. The data belong to a study of graft-versus-host responses after intestinal transplantation. In the study overall: Recipients were all induced with anti-thymocyte globulin, then given tacrolimus and steroids for roughly three years.

Findings and limits, study-wide: Allograft clonal ratios (graft-versus-host to host-versus-graft) were high in patients who had graft-donor T cell macrochimerism. Peak circulating GvH clone levels were associated with early post-transplant HvG declines. Recipient bone marrow held GvH clones, some seen earlier in ileum or blood.

The V and J ends lost 7 bases and 2 bases, in that order; junction bases with no gene match: 4. CDR1 is SGHDT and CDR2 is YYEEEE in the germline V gene. CDR3 length: 14 residues. Clones were sequenced by immunoSEQ multiplex PCR, and TCRdb holds only the in-frame ones, with some missing. In the table there are 85,000 to 110,000 clones, 80% to 95% of which are singletons. Here the sequenced sample was unstimulated CD8+ T cells sorted from spleen or lymph node cells, taken before intestinal transplant. This sequence joins TRBV5-6 and TRBJ2-3, with 10 positions matching TRBD1. The receptor was isolated from a human donor who received an intestinal transplant. CDR3 nucleotides: TGTGCCAGCCTTGGGACAGGGGACACAGATACGCAGTATTTT. It yields the protein CASLGTGDTDTQYF.